This section outlines one TCR beta chain sequence together with its context. Its target is unknown. Donors were nominally healthy when sampled, though unrecorded immune exposures were likely. The PCR had 60 Vbeta and 13 Jbeta primers. Sequenced by immunoSEQ multiplex PCR; TCRdb stores in-frame clones only, minus some. The table has 100,000 or so clones, over 70% seen once. This CDR3 is 16 amino acids long. Germline V gene lookup returns CDR1 MNHEY and CDR2 SVGAGI. Trimming took off 0 bases at V and 1 base at J, with 10 bases between the two ends. This sample stems from a study of cytomegalovirus exposure and HLA in healthy donors. Study observations and caveats: When a later analysis compared HLA-associated TCR beta chains with equally common others, the HLA-associated chains turned out to be more clonally expanded and to have lower generation probabilities. Highly shared variants forming one cluster were likely a sequencing artifact. In most subjects, TCR beta sequences reportedly gave accurate predictions of HLA-A and HLA-B alleles.

Sequenced: PBMCs. The receptor comes from a man aged 35-49 years in good health and CMV-seronegative. The V call is TRBV6-5, the J call TRBJ1-3, with D hard to call. The DNA of the CDR3 is TGTGCCAGCAGTTACTCGAGGGCGGGATCTGGAAACACCATATATTTT. This gives the protein CASSYSRAGSGNTIYF.